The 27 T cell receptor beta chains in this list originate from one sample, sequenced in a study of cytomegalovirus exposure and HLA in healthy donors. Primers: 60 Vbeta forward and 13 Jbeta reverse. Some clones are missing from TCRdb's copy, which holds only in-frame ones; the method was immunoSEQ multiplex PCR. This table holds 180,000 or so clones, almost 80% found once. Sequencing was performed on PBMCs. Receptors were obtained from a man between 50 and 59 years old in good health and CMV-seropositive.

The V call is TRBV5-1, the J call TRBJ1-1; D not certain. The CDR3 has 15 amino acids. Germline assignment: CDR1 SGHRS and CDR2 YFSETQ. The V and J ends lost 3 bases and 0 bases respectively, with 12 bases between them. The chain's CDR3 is CASSSSVDLNTEAFF. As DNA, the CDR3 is TGCGCCAGCAGCTCGAGCGTAGATTTGAACACTGAAGCTTTCTTT.

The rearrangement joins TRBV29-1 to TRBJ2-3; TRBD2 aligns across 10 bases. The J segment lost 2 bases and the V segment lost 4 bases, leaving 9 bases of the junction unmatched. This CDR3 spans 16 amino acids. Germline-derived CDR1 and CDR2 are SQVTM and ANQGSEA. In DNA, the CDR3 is TGCAGCGTTGGAGGGGCTAGCGGGGGATTCACAGATACGCAGTATTTT. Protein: CSVGGASGGFTDTQYF.

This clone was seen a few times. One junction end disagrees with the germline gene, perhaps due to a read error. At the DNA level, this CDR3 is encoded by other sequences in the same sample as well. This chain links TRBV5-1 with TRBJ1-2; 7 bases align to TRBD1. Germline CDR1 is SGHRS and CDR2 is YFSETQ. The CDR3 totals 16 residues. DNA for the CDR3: TGTGCCAGCAGTTTCAGGACAGGAATAAACTCCTATGGCTACACCTTC. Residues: CASSFRTGINSYGYTF.

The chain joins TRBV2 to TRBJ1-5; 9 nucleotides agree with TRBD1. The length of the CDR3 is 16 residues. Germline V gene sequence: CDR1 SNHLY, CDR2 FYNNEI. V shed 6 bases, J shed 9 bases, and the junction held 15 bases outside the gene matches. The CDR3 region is CASSETSGTGRLPQHF. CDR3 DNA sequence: TGTGCCAGCAGCGAGACTTCCGGGACAGGGAGACTGCCCCAGCATTTT.

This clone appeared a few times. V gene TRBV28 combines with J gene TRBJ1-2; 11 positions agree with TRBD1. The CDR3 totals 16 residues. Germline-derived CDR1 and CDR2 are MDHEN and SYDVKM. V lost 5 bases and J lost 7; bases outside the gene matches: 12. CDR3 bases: TGTGCCAGCAGTCGGATCTCTGGACAGGGGGCGATTGGCTACACCTTC. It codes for CASSRISGQGAIGYTF.

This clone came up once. CDR3 DNA: TGTGCCACCAGCAAGGCACGGACAGCAAGAGTCCATGAGCAGTTCTTC. Protein: CATSKARTARVHEQFF. V is TRBV15 and J is TRBJ2-1; maybe TRBD1 (6 bases). CDR1 is LNHNV, CDR2 YYDKDF, per germline (reference sequence). This CDR3 region has 16 residues. The germline V and J ends were trimmed by 4 bases and 8 bases, with 21 bases remaining between them. The whole variable domain, remainder taken from reference TRBV15 and TRBJ2-1, is DAMVIQNPRYQVTQFGKPVTLSCSQTLNHNVMYWYQQKSSQAPKLLFHYYDKDFNNEADTPDNFQSRRPNTSFCFLDIRSPGLGDTAMYLCATSKARTARVHEQFFGPGTRLTVL.

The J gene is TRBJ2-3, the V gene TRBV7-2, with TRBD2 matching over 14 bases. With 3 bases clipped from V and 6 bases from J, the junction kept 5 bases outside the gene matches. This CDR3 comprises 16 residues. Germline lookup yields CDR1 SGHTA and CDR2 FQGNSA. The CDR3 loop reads CASSFGLAGGGDTQYF. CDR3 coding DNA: TGTGCCAGCAGCTTTGGACTAGCGGGGGGCGGTGATACGCAGTATTTT.

The CDR3 loop is CASSGTQGARTEAFF. The DNA of the CDR3 is TGCGCCAGCAGTGGAACACAGGGGGCGAGGACTGAAGCTTTCTTT. V gene TRBV10-2 combines with J gene TRBJ1-1; 9 bases are shared with TRBD1. There are 15 residues in the CDR3. Trimming removed 4 bases from V and 5 bases from J; junction bases left unmatched: 8. In germline, CDR1 is WSHSY, CDR2 SAAADI.

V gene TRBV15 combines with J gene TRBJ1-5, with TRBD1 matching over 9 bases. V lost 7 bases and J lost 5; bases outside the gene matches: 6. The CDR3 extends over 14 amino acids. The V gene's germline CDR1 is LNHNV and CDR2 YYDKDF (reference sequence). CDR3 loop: CATNRDRVDQPQHF. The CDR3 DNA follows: TGTGCCACCAACAGGGACAGGGTAGATCAGCCCCAGCATTTT.

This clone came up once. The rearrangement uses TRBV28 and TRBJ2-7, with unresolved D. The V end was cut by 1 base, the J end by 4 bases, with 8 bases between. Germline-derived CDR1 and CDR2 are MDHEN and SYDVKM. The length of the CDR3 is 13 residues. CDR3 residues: CASSLFGPYEQYF. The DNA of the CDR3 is TGTGCCAGCAGTTTATTTGGGCCATACGAGCAGTACTTC.

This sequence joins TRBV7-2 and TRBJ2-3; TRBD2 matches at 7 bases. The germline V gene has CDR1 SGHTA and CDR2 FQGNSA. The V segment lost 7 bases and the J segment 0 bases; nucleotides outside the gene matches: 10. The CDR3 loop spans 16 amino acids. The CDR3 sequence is CASTELGGGSTDTQYF. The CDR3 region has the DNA TGTGCCAGCACGGAGTTGGGCGGGGGTAGCACAGATACGCAGTATTTT.

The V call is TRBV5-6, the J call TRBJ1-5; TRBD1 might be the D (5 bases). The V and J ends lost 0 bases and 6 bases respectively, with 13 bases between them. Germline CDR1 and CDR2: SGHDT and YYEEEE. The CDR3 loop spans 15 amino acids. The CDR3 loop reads CASSLEGRESQPQHF. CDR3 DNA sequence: TGTGCCAGCAGCTTGGAGGGCAGGGAAAGTCAGCCCCAGCATTTT.

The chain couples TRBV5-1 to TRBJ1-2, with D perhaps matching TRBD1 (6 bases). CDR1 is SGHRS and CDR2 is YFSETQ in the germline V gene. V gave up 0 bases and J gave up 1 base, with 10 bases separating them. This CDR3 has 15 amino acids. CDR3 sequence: CASSLDGQLNYGYTF. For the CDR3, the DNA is TGCGCCAGCAGCTTGGACGGACAGCTTAACTATGGCTACACCTTC.

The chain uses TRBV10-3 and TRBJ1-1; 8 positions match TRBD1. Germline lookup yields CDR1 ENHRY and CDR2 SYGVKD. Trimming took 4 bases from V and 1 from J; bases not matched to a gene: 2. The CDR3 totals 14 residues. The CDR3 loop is CAISADRENTEAFF. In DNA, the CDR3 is TGTGCCATCAGTGCGGACAGGGAGAACACTGAAGCTTTCTTT.

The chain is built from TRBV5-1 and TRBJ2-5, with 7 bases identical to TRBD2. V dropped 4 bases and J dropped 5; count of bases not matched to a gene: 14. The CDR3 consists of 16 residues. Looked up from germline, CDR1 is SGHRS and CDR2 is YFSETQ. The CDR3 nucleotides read TGCGCCAGCAGCGTGGCTCCTAGCGGTGTGGGTGAGACCCAGTACTTC. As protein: CASSVAPSGVGETQYF. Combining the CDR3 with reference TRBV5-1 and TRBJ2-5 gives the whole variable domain KAGVTQTPRYLIKTRGQQVTLSCSPISGHRSVSWYQQTPGQGLQFLFEYFSETQRNKGNFPGRFSGRQFSNSRSEMNVSTLELGDSALYLCASSVAPSGVGETQYFGPGTRLLVL.

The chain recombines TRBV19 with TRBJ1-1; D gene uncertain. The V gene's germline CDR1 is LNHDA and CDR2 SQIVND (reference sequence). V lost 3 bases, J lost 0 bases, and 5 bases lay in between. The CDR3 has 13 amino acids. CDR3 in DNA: TGTGCCAGTAGTATCAAAATGAACACTGAAGCTTTCTTT. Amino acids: CASSIKMNTEAFF.

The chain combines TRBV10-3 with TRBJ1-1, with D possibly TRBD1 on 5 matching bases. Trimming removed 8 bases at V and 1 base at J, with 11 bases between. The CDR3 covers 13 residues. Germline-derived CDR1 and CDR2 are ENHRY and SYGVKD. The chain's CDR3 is CAIGAGWNTEAFF. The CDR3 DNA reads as TGTGCCATCGGGGCAGGGTGGAACACTGAAGCTTTCTTT.

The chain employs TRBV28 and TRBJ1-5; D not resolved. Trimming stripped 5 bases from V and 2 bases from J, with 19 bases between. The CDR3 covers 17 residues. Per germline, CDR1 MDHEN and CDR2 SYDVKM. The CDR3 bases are TGTGCCAGCAGTACACCCCTGAGGGCCATGGGCAATCAGCCCCAGCATTTT. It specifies CASSTPLRAMGNQPQHF.

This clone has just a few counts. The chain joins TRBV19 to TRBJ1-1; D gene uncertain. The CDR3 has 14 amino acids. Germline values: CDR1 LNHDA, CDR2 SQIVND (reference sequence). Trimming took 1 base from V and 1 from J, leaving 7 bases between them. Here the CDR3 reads CASSIVGGNTEAFF. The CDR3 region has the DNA TGTGCCAGTAGTATAGTCGGCGGGAACACTGAAGCTTTCTTT.

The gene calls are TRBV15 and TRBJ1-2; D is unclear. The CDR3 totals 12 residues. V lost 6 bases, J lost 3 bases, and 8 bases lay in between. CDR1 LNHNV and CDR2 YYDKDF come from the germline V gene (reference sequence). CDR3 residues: CATSLSYYGYTF. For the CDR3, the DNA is TGTGCCACCAGTCTGTCCTACTATGGCTACACCTTC. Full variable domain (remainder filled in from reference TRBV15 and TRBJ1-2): DAMVIQNPRYQVTQFGKPVTLSCSQTLNHNVMYWYQQKSSQAPKLLFHYYDKDFNNEADTPDNFQSRRPNTSFCFLDIRSPGLGDTAMYLCATSLSYYGYTFGSGTRLTVV.

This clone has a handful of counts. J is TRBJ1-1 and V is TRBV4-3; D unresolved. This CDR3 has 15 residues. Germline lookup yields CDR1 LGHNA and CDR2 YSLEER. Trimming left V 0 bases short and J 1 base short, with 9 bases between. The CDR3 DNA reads TGCGCCAGCAGCCAAGATTGGGCAGGGAACACTGAAGCTTTCTTT. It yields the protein CASSQDWAGNTEAFF.

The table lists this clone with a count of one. This CDR3 is CATHPAVRGQPQHF. The CDR3 DNA sequence: TGTGCCACCCACCCTGCCGTGAGAGGTCAGCCCCAGCATTTT. This chain connects TRBV28 to TRBJ1-5, with D hard to call. The length of the CDR3 is 14 residues. Trimming pared 10 bases from V and 6 bases from J, leaving 19 bases between. Germline assignment: CDR1 MDHEN and CDR2 SYDVKM.

The CDR3 nucleotides are TGCGCCAGCAGTGACTCTTCTTTGAATCAGCCCCAGCATTTT. It translates to CASSDSSLNQPQHF. The V call is TRBV10-2, the J call TRBJ1-5; D gene ambiguous. V was cut by 3 bases and J by 4 bases, with 10 bases left in between. Germline V gives CDR1 WSHSY, CDR2 SAAADI. The CDR3 is 14 amino acids.

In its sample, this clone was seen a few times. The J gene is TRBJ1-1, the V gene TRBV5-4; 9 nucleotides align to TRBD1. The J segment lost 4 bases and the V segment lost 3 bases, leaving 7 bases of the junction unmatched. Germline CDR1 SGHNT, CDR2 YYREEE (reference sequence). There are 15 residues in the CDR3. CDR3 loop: CASSWDRVSGTEAFF. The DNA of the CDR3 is TGTGCCAGCAGCTGGGACAGGGTATCGGGCACTGAAGCTTTCTTT. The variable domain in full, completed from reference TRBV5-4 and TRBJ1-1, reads ETGVTQSPTHLIKTRGQQVTLRCSSQSGHNTVSWYQQALGQGPQFIFQYYREEENGRGNFPPRFSGLQFPNYSSELNVNALELDDSALYLCASSWDRVSGTEAFFGQGTRLTVV.

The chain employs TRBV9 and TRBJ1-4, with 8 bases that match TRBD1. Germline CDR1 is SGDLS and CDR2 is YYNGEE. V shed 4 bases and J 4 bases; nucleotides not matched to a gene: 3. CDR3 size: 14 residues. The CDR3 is CASSPGTGNEKLFF. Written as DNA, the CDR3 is TGTGCCAGCAGCCCAGGGACAGGTAATGAAAAACTGTTTTTT. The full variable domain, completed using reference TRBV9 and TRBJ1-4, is DSGVTQTPKHLITATGQRVTLRCSPRSGDLSVYWYQQSLDQGLQFLIQYYNGEERAKGNILERFSAQQFPDLHSELNLSSLELGDSALYFCASSPGTGNEKLFFGSGTQLSVL.

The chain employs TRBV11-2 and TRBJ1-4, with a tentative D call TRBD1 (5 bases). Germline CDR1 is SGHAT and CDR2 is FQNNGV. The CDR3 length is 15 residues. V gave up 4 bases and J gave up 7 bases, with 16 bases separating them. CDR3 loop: CASSSRTGVVEKLFF. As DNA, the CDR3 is TGTGCCAGCAGCTCTAGAACAGGAGTGGTTGAAAAACTGTTTTTT. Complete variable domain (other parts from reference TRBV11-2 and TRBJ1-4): EAGVAQSPRYKIIEKRQSVAFWCNPISGHATLYWYQQILGQGPKLLIQFQNNGVVDDSQLPKDRFSAERLKGVDSTLKIQPAKLEDSAVYLCASSSRTGVVEKLFFGSGTQLSVL.

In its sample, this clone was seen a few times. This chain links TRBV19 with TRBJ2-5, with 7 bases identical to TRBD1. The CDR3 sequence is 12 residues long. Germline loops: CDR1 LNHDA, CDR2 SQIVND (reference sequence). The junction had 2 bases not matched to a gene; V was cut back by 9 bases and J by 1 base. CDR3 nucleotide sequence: TGTGCCAGCCGACAGGGCCAAGAGACCCAGTACTTC. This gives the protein CASRQGQETQYF.